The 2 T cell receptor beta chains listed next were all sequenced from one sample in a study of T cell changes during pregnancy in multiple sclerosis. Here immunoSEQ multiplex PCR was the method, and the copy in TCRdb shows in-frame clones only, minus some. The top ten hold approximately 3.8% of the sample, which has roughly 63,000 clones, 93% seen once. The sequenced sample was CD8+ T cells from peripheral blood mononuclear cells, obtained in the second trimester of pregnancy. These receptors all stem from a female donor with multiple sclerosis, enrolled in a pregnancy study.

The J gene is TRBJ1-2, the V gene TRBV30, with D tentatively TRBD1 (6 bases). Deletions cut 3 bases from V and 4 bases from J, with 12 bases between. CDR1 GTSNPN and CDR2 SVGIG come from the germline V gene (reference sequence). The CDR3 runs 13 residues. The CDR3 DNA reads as TGTGCCTGGAGAGGGGGGGCATTCTATGGCTACACCTTC. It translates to CAWRGGAFYGYTF.

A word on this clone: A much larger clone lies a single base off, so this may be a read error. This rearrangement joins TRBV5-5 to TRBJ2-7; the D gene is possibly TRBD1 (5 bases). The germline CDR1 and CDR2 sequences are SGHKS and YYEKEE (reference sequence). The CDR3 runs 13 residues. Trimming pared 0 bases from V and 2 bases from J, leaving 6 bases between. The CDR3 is CASSLVRAYEQYF. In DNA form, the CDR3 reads TGTGCCAGCAGCTTGGTCAGGGCCTACGAGCAGTACTTC.